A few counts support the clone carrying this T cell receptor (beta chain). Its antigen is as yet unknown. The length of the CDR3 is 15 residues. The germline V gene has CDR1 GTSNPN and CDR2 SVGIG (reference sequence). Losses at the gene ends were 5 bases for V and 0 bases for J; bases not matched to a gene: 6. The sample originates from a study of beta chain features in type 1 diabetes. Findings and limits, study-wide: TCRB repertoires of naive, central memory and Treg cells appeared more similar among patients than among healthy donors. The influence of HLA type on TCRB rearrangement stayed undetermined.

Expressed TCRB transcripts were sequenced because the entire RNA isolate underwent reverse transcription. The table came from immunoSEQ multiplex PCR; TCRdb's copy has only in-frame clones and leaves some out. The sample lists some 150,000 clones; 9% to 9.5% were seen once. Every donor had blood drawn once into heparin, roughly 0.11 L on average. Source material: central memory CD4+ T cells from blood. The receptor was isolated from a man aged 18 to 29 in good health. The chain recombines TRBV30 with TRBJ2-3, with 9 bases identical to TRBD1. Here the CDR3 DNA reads TGTGCCTGGGATACAGGGGGCCCTAGCACAGATACGCAGTATTTT. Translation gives CAWDTGGPSTDTQYF.